The source of this T cell receptor (beta chain) is a study of regulatory T cells in long-lasting Graves disease. Study as a whole: Graves' patients diagnosed newly had used antithyroid drugs under 3 months. Findings of the study overall: TCR diversity was lower in persistent Graves' patients (versus newly diagnosed ones). Persistent patients had a count of shared public clonotypes (approximately 3,000) that exceeded that of new patients (around 960).

J gave up 7 bases and V 3 bases, and 8 bases lay outside the gene matches. Looked up from germline, CDR1 is WNHNN and CDR2 is SYGVQD (reference sequence). The CDR3 consists of 14 residues. Documented time point: newly diagnosed GD, antithyroid drugs for less than 3 months. Generation of the TCR library employed RNA extracted from PBMCs. Graves' disease diagnosis used American Thyroid Association guidelines. Researchers made TCR beta libraries by using iRepertoire HTBI primers and running Arm-PCR on CDR3 regions. TCRdb called the multiplex PCR reads again in MiXCR, with one record for every CDR3 protein. This table holds about 400,000 distinct CDR3 sequences, around 15% found once. Details on this clonotype: Its specificity is not known.

This rearrangement joins TRBV10-1 to TRBJ2-5; 7 bases map to TRBD2. This TCR was sampled from a female donor with Graves disease. The sample in question was peripheral blood mononuclear cells (PBMCs), obtained at new diagnosis, from a patient treated with antithyroid drugs. Written as DNA, the CDR3 is TGCGCCAGCAGTGACCACGGTCCGGGGGGGACCCAGTACTTC. Protein: CASSDHGPGGTQYF.